The 10 T cell receptor beta chains below all came from one sample that was sequenced in a study of Ad26.COV2.S vaccination and SARS-CoV-2 variants. The treatment denotes: some 20 received Ad26.COV2.S at low or high dose, single or two shots; five or six received placebo; per-sample allocation not given. Sampling happened 63 days after the first vaccine or placebo injection. The protocol was immunoSEQ multiplex PCR, while the TCRdb copy is restricted to in-frame clones and leaves out a portion. Among about 350,000 clones, around 84% were seen once, and the ten largest hold about 3.5%. Sequenced material: peripheral blood, taken in a trial of Ad26.COV2.S vaccine versus placebo. The receptors were gathered from a person aged 18 to 65 who received the Ad26.COV2.S COVID-19 vaccine or a placebo.

The rearrangement links TRBV11-3 to TRBJ1-2; TRBD1 is a possible D gene (5 bases). The germline CDR1 and CDR2 sequences are SGHNT and YENEEA. This CDR3 comprises 17 residues. Trimming cost V 5 bases and J 1 base, with 20 bases left between them. For the CDR3, the DNA is TGTGCCAGCAGCCCAAGAGGCGTGGGACGGGGTAACTATGGCTACACCTTC. Amino acid sequence: CASSPRGVGRGNYGYTF.

The rearrangement joins TRBV5-1 to TRBJ2-5; 9 bases match TRBD1. Trimming cost V 3 bases and J 1 base; bases outside gene matches: 4. CDR1 is SGHRS and CDR2 is YFSETQ in the germline V gene. CDR3 length: 15 residues. The CDR3 reads CASSWMGQGQETQYF. The CDR3 DNA follows: TGCGCCAGCAGCTGGATGGGACAGGGCCAAGAGACCCAGTACTTC.

The gene calls are TRBV19 and TRBJ2-7; D perhaps matches TRBD2 (6 bases). V lost 1 base, J lost 5 bases, and 12 bases lay in between. Looked up from germline, CDR1 is LNHDA and CDR2 is SQIVND (reference sequence). The CDR3 loop spans 14 amino acids. CDR3 region: CASSIAGGVDEQYF. The CDR3 coding sequence is TGTGCCAGTAGTATAGCAGGAGGGGTTGACGAGCAGTACTTC.

The chain has TRBV19 and TRBJ2-1, with 7 positions matching TRBD1. V was clipped by 11 bases and J by 14 bases; unmatched bases: 3. CDR1 and CDR2 (germline): LNHDA, SQIVND (reference sequence). This CDR3 is 8 amino acids long. The CDR3 region is CAETGKFF. CDR3 bases: TGTGCCGAGACAGGGAAGTTCTTC.

The chain carries TRBV7-9 and TRBJ2-4; 8 bases agree with TRBD1. CDR3 length: 15 amino acids. Germline V gives CDR1 SEHNR, CDR2 FQNEAQ (reference sequence). V lost 2 bases and J lost 3; bases outside the gene matches: 3. CDR3 amino acids: CASSLTQGDKNIQYF. Here the CDR3 DNA reads TGTGCCAGCAGCTTAACACAGGGGGACAAAAACATTCAGTACTTC.

J is TRBJ1-1 and V is TRBV18, with 10 bases lining up with TRBD1. CDR1 is KGHSH and CDR2 is LQKENI in the germline V gene. The CDR3 totals 16 residues. Trimming at V came to 2 bases and at J to 5 bases, leaving 8 bases not matched to a gene. CDR3: CASSPARQGAGTEAFF. The CDR3 coding sequence is TGTGCCAGCTCACCAGCTCGACAGGGGGCTGGTACTGAAGCTTTCTTT.

The chain combines TRBV7-6 with TRBJ2-3; 9 positions match TRBD1. After removal of 5 bases from V and 0 bases from J, the junction contained 6 bases not matched to a gene. The CDR3 consists of 16 residues. From germline, CDR1 is SGHVS and CDR2 FNYEAQ. The CDR3 loop reads CASSRQGVLSTDTQYF. Written as DNA, the CDR3 is TGTGCCAGCAGCCGACAGGGGGTGCTGAGCACAGATACGCAGTATTTT.

The chain has TRBV5-1 and TRBJ2-7, with TRBD2 as a possible D gene (6 bases). Trimming left V 3 bases short and J 9 bases short, with 19 bases between. This CDR3 comprises 14 residues. Germline V gene sequence: CDR1 SGHRS, CDR2 YFSETQ. CDR3 DNA: TGCGCCAGCAGCTCCCCGGGACTCCCTCGAGGGCAGTACTTC. It specifies CASSSPGLPRGQYF.

The rearrangement joins TRBV27 to TRBJ1-4, with TRBD1 matching over 10 bases. V lost 4 bases and J lost 7; bases outside the gene matches: 3. The CDR3 spans 14 residues. Germline V gives CDR1 MNHEY, CDR2 SMNVEV (reference sequence). The CDR3 coding sequence is TGTGCCAGCAGTTCGACAGGGGGCCGTGAAAAACTGTTTTTT. It encodes CASSSTGGREKLFF.

The V and J genes are TRBV2 and TRBJ2-7; a possible D gene is TRBD1 (5 bases). Trimming took 2 bases from V and 3 from J, leaving 17 bases between them. This CDR3 region has 16 residues. From germline, CDR1 is SNHLY and CDR2 FYNNEI. CDR3 sequence: CASSEIFDSPLYEQYF. In nucleotides, the CDR3 is TGTGCCAGCAGTGAAATTTTTGACAGCCCTCTCTACGAGCAGTACTTC.